Below are 18 T cell receptor beta chains sequenced from a single sample in a study of CD8 T cells in ankylosing spondylitis. In TCRdb, the 5' RACE reads were re-called with MiXCR into one record per CDR3 protein. This sample has around 300,000 distinct CDR3 sequences; 20% to 25% occur once, and the top ten carry about 3.7%. The material sequenced was blood, either unsorted or a sorted T cell fraction (not recorded which). The receptors were gathered from a female donor with ankylosing spondylitis or in good health (not recorded which).

The V call is TRBV10-3, the J call TRBJ1-2; tentatively, D is TRBD1 (6 bases). This CDR3 comprises 11 residues. Trimming took 5 bases from V and 8 from J, leaving 9 bases between them. CDR1 and CDR2 (germline): ENHRY, SYGVKD. CDR3 sequence (DNA): TGTGCCATCAGTACAGGGAGCGGCTACACCTTC. This gives the protein CAISTGSGYTF.

The V and J genes are TRBV27 and TRBJ2-3; D remains ambiguous. Germline V CDR1 and CDR2: MNHEY, SMNVEV (reference sequence). The CDR3 extends over 13 amino acids. V lost 6 bases, J lost 1 base, and 8 bases lay in between. CDR3 bases: TGTGCCAGCAGGCCAAGAGGCACAGATACGCAGTATTTT. Its protein is CASRPRGTDTQYF.

The J gene is TRBJ2-4, the V gene TRBV4-3; 9 bases fit TRBD2. The ends lost 0 bases at V and 3 bases at J; junction bases unmatched: 6. This CDR3 region has 17 residues. Per germline, CDR1 LGHNA and CDR2 YSLEER. CDR3 sequence: CASSQEVAGVGKNIQYF. The CDR3 DNA reads TGCGCCAGCAGCCAAGAAGTAGCGGGAGTAGGCAAAAACATTCAGTACTTC.

This clonotype was seen ten or more times. V usage is TRBV29-1 and J usage is TRBJ2-3; no definite D call. The germline V gene has CDR1 SQVTM and CDR2 ANQGSEA. The V end was cut by 7 bases, the J end by 5 bases, with 13 bases between. This CDR3 contains 12 residues. The CDR3 region is CSGRKGLDTQYF. CDR3 coding DNA: TGCAGCGGACGAAAGGGTCTAGATACGCAGTATTTT.

V and J are TRBV7-9 and TRBJ1-1, with D unresolved. Germline lookup yields CDR1 SEHNR and CDR2 FQNEAQ (reference sequence). The germline V and J ends were trimmed by 1 base and 1 base, with 7 bases remaining between them. The CDR3 is made up of 14 amino acids. The CDR3 loop reads CASSLVRRNTEAFF. The CDR3 DNA reads TGTGCCAGCAGCTTAGTCCGCCGGAACACTGAAGCTTTCTTT.

This clonotype was observed a handful of times. The V and J genes are TRBV7-9 and TRBJ1-1; TRBD1 matches 7 bases. J lost 0 bases, V lost 3 bases, and 10 bases had no gene match. CDR3 size: 17 residues. The V gene's germline CDR1 is SEHNR and CDR2 FQNEAQ (reference sequence). The CDR3 sequence: CASSLQGGNWLNTEAFF. CDR3 coding DNA: TGTGCCAGCAGCTTGCAGGGGGGGAATTGGTTGAACACTGAAGCTTTCTTT.

The J gene is TRBJ1-2, the V gene TRBV4-3; D gene unclear. CDR1 and CDR2 (germline): LGHNA, YSLEER. The CDR3 is made up of 17 amino acids. Between the trimmed V and J ends, which lost 0 bases and 4 bases, there was a span of 18 bases. In DNA form, the CDR3 reads TGCGCCAGCAGCCAAGAGGAGGGAACTCCCTCATTCTATGGCTACACCTTC. Its protein is CASSQEEGTPSFYGYTF.

This chain uses TRBV7-6 with TRBJ2-2; D is tentatively TRBD1 or TRBD2 (5 bases each). V dropped 3 bases and J dropped 1 base, with 12 bases sitting between them. The CDR3 spans 16 residues. Germline V CDR1 and CDR2: SGHVS, FNYEAQ. The CDR3 DNA reads as TGTGCCAGCAGCTTGGGACGGATTTGGAACACCGGGGAGCTGTTTTTT. Translated: CASSLGRIWNTGELFF.

This clonotype has at least ten counts. The chain recombines TRBV20-1 with TRBJ2-3; 7 nucleotides agree with TRBD2. The CDR3 length is 16 residues. Germline loops: CDR1 DFQATT, CDR2 SNEGSKA (reference sequence). The ends lost 0 bases at V and 2 bases at J; junction bases unmatched: 8. CDR3 region: CSARDLLAQATDTQYF. CDR3 sequence (DNA): TGCAGTGCTAGAGATCTACTAGCGCAGGCCACAGATACGCAGTATTTT.

The V gene is TRBV12-3 or TRBV12-4, the J gene TRBJ2-2; D is possibly TRBD2 (6 bases). V was trimmed by 3 bases and J by 6 bases, leaving 26 bases between them. The CDR3 is 19 amino acids. This chain's CDR3 is CASSFPLAGPLASPGELFF. In DNA, the CDR3 is TGTGCCAGCAGTTTCCCTTTGGCGGGACCCTTGGCTTCACCCGGGGAGCTGTTTTTT.

In its sample, this clonotype was seen a few times. The rearrangement links TRBV7-2 to TRBJ2-5; unclear D gene. Germline CDR1 reads SGHTA; CDR2 reads FQGNSA. This CDR3 has 14 amino acids. V lost 4 bases and J 0 bases, leaving 9 bases between the germline ends. In DNA, the CDR3 is TGTGCCAGCAGCTCTCGGACGGACCAAGAGACCCAGTACTTC. It yields the protein CASSSRTDQETQYF.

This clonotype was picked up a small number of times. The chain combines TRBV20-1 with TRBJ1-2; 7 positions match TRBD1. Germline CDR1 reads DFQATT; CDR2 reads SNEGSKA (reference sequence). This CDR3 region has 15 residues. V lost 3 bases, J lost 3 bases, and 10 bases stayed unmatched. CDR3 sequence (DNA): TGCAGTGCTAGTCCCATCACAGGGGTGGACTATGGCTACACCTTC. It specifies CSASPITGVDYGYTF.

DNA of the CDR3: TGTGCCGGAGGCAGGCTCCACGAGCAGTACTTC. It specifies CAGGRLHEQYF. V and J are TRBV6-2 or TRBV6-3 and TRBJ2-7; tentatively, D is TRBD2 (5 bases). From germline, CDR1 is MNHEY and CDR2 SVGEGT. The CDR3 spans 11 residues. V lost 11 bases and J lost 5, with 13 bases in between.

This chain connects TRBV28 to TRBJ1-2; TRBD1 might be the D (5 bases). Germline V gene data show CDR1 as MDHEN and CDR2 as SYDVKM. There are 15 residues in the CDR3. Trimming shortened V by 6 bases and J by 0 bases, and 14 bases separated the two germline ends. CDR3 in amino acids: CASSPGRLPNYGYTF. The CDR3 DNA follows: TGTGCCAGCAGCCCGGGGCGACTCCCTAACTATGGCTACACCTTC.

This clonotype was seen a few times. The V call is TRBV10-3, the J call TRBJ2-7; D gene uncertain. V was trimmed by 3 bases and J by 3 bases, leaving 3 bases between them. Germline V gene sequence: CDR1 ENHRY, CDR2 SYGVKD. This CDR3 comprises 11 residues. The CDR3 protein is CAISDFYEQYF. CDR3 in DNA: TGTGCCATCAGTGACTTCTACGAGCAGTACTTC.

This sequence joins TRBV29-1 and TRBJ2-1; D call uncertain. Between the trimmed V and J ends, which lost 7 bases and 0 bases, there was a span of 19 bases. Germline lookup yields CDR1 SQVTM and CDR2 ANQGSEA. This CDR3 comprises 16 residues. The DNA for the CDR3 is TGCAGCGCCGCCCGCAGTGGCGGTATCTCCTACAATGAGCAGTTCTTC. Amino acid sequence: CSAARSGGISYNEQFF.

This clonotype was seen only a few times. The V and J genes are TRBV6-2 or TRBV6-3 and TRBJ2-1; D may be TRBD2 (5 bases). The V gene's germline CDR1 is MNHEY and CDR2 SVGEGT. V lost 6 bases to trimming and J lost 8 bases, with 14 bases between them. This CDR3 spans 13 amino acids. CDR3 sequence reads: CASSPTRFYEQFF. Written as DNA, the CDR3 is TGTGCCAGCAGCCCCACTAGGTTCTATGAGCAGTTCTTC.

The chain carries TRBV9 and TRBJ2-1; TRBD2 matches 13 bases. Germline values: CDR1 SGDLS, CDR2 YYNGEE. This CDR3 region has 15 residues. The V gene end was trimmed by 2 bases and the J gene end by 8 bases; junction bases not matched to a gene: 4. The CDR3 loop reads CASSVFGLAGDEQFF. CDR3 DNA sequence: TGTGCCAGCAGCGTCTTCGGACTAGCGGGAGATGAGCAGTTCTTC.